A single T cell receptor (beta chain) is shown here with its context. Its antigen specificity is not known. There are no base qualities to consult, and no much larger clone falls within one base. Peripheral blood CD8+ and CD4+ T cells from healthy donors, Susac syndrome patients and multiple sclerosis patients were profiled using high-throughput TCR beta sequencing. The multiple sclerosis controls were treatment-naive patients whose relapsing-remitting disease, either stable or active, fulfilled the revised McDonald criteria. CD8+ TEMRA cells were enriched by FACS, while bulk CD8+ and CD4+ T cells were purified by magnetic negative isolation. Blood was drawn into EDTA tubes, processed within 24 hours, and PBMCs were isolated by density gradient centrifugation. PBMCs intended for TCR sequencing were cryopreserved in liquid nitrogen and thawed later in a water bath at 37 degrees C. The sorted or isolated CD4+, CD8+ and CD8+ TEMRA cells reached a purity of at least 90%.

The sample originates from a study of CD8 T cells in Susac syndrome (dated 2019 in TCRdb). Broadly, across the study: The study used repertoire sequencing to test whether antigen drove CD8+ T cell activation and differentiation in Susac syndrome.

RNA was extracted using the RNeasy kit, and about 0.45 to 1 microgram was reverse transcribed with random hexamers. The immunoSEQ multiplex PCR assay, covering 54 Vbeta and 13 Jbeta segments, was used to amplify TCR beta CDR3 regions. PCR amplification bias was corrected using a synthetic template baseline for primer optimization and computational correction. The study's processing was this. Reads were annotated to V, D and J genes according to IMGT and were analyzed with immunoSEQ Analyzer, with only productive sequences retained. Clonality was calculated as one minus the Shannon entropy normalized by log2 of the number of productive unique sequences. For each patient and control, public and private clones were evaluated within the 100 most prevalent clones. Clones were defined as Susac-specific if absent from the healthy and MS cohorts, from 1052 published viral clones and from other ImmuneACCESS disease sequences. Clones were called with MiXCR by TCRdb after fastp trimmed the public reads at Q25, and only in-frame beta chains were retained. Entries are consolidated by CDR3 protein sequence, retaining the most common genes and DNA. The V and J calls come from TCRdb's annotation, not from the publication. The table for this sample lists about 250,000 distinct CDR3 sequences; just over 90% of them were counted only once. The top ten hold roughly 0.07% of the sample.

Broader findings and caveats from the paper: The number of individuals in the TCR sequencing and HLA analysis was acknowledged as relatively small.

The germline V gene (reference sequence) gives CDR1 as SGHNT and CDR2 as YYREEE. Spanning cysteine to phenylalanine, the CDR3 consists of 14 amino acids. Only the CDR3 portion is preserved as DNA: 42 bases, with reading frame beginning at the first base. The junction carries 18 bases between V and J, which are trimmed by 4 bases and 8 bases respectively. The sequencing input was CD4+ T cells from PBMCs. This chain is built from TRBV5-4 and TRBJ1-2; too little of a D gene remains to name it. This receptor was identified in a human donor with multiple sclerosis. The base sequence is TGTGCCAGCAGCCCTGCGGTGCATGGGTTAGGCTACACCTTC. It translates as CASSPAVHGLGYTF.